The TCR beta chain described here comes from a study of CD8 T cells in Susac syndrome. RNA, at about 0.45 to 1 ug, was reverse transcribed with random hexamers. Amplification of TCR beta CDR3 spanned 54 Vbeta and 13 Jbeta via immunoSEQ multiplex PCR. Via MiXCR, TCRdb re-called the immunoSEQ multiplex PCR reads, giving one row per CDR3 protein. The sample lists 180,000 or so distinct CDR3 sequences, approximately 96% occurring once. In its sample, this clonotype was seen once. The CDR3 runs to 16 residues. V shed 3 bases and J 8 bases; nucleotides not matched to a gene: 11. The germline gives CDR1 SGHVS, CDR2 FQNEAQ.

The chain recombines TRBV7-8 with TRBJ2-1; 9 bases fit TRBD1. This receptor was identified in a human donor with multiple sclerosis. The sample consisted of CD4+ T cells from PBMCs. CDR3 sequence reads: CASSLVQGAYRYEQFF. The CDR3 DNA reads TGTGCCAGCAGCTTGGTACAGGGGGCGTATCGGTATGAGCAGTTCTTC.